This T cell receptor (beta chain) is drawn from a study of identical twins (dated by TCRdb to the mid-2010s). About the study as a whole: TCR alpha and beta repertoires from monozygotic twins, unrelated adults of various ages and cord blood were deep-sequenced to test whether fetal clonotypes persist. To rule out contamination, replicate twin experiments were performed at different times with different library preparation protocols.

The protocol used for the library was 5' RACE. For sequencing, an Illumina HiSeq 2000 was employed. Template switching added a universal primer binding site, and the final cDNA carried a unique molecular identifier that allowed TCR cDNA molecules to be counted accurately. Specific primers in the conserved constant-segment region were used to synthesize first-strand cDNA for the TCR alpha and beta chains. Each cDNA library was double barcoded, with a SMART-Mk sample barcode plus Illumina barcodes, to control for contamination. TruSeq adapter sequences along with Illumina sample barcodes were introduced in two successive PCR steps. TCR alpha and beta cDNA libraries were sequenced on the Illumina HiSeq platform with custom primers. Regarding the original processing steps: MiGEC was used to process raw reads and extract unique molecular identifiers, and MiXCR was used to find CDR3 positions. For each individual, recombination models were inferred using an EM algorithm with the repgenHMM and IGoR tools. The tcR package in R was used for shared clonotype analysis, with sharing normalized by the product of cloneset sizes. Out-of-frame nonproductive sequences were analyzed to study raw recombination free of thymic and clonal selection effects. TCRdb trimmed the raw reads at Q25, called clones with MiXCR and kept productive beta chains. Rows with one shared CDR3 protein collapse into an entry with the most common genes and DNA. Here the V and J calls rest on TCRdb's processing, not on the authors' analysis. The sample contains around 280,000 distinct CDR3 sequences, under 9.5% of them found a single time. The leading ten clones occupy 2.1% of the sample.

Study-wide conclusions, independent of this receptor: In monozygotic twins, out-of-frame TCR alpha sharing was systematically underestimated by recombination models, although the models agreed with sharing between unrelated individuals. Invariant T cells such as MAIT and iNKT could partly confound zero-insertion analyses, although diverse VJ usage argued against such confounding for most clonotypes. Because the same donors could not be followed over many years, the conclusions relied on cross-sectional statistical analysis. Abundant cord blood beta clonotypes had fewer insertions, young adult naive repertoires showed a similar but weaker trend, and memory repertoires showed no such trend. Excess twin sharing in beta out-of-frame sequences was weaker because fewer shared sequences lowered the signal-to-noise ratio. Compared with coincidental sharing between unrelated individuals, out-of-frame TCR alpha sequences shared between twins had an excess of sequences with low generation probability.

Only healthy Caucasian donors were included. Three pairs of female monozygotic twins, all aged roughly 18 to 29 years, were included in the twin cohort. Miltenyi CD45RO+ enrichment and human naive T-cell isolation kits were used to isolate memory (CD45RO+) and naive T cells from PBMC. This clonotype was recorded many times. Its antigen is unknown. No much larger clone is present one base from it, and per-base qualities are unavailable. These same data were also listed under a study on yellow fever vaccine responses in identical twins. Per that second paper: The authors reported that the T cell response to vaccination in identical twins appeared partly convergent and partly personalized. Focusing on identical twins, the study followed the T cell clones that responded to the vaccine, and did so with precision.

The sequencing sample was made of memory (CD45RO+) T cells sorted from blood. The cell subset or site label for this specimen denotes: CD45RO+ enriched T cells. The sequence derives from a woman aged 18 to 35 in good health.

The CDR3 region has the sequence CASSLDRPYGYTF. DNA sequence: TGTGCCAGCAGCTTGGACAGGCCCTATGGCTACACCTTC. This receptor chain uses TRBV5-6 and TRBJ1-2; 5 matching bases give a weak D call of TRBD1. From its cysteine to its phenylalanine, the CDR3 spans 13 amino acids. Left in the record is the CDR3 DNA by itself, 39 bases read in frame from the first base. Based on the germline V gene, the CDR1 and CDR2 sequences are SGHDT and YYEEEE. V loses 0 bases of germline sequence and J loses 4 bases, and the interval between the two ends is 7 bases. With all but the CDR3 taken from the reference TRBV5-6 and TRBJ1-2 genes, the full variable domain is: DAGVTQSPTHLIKTRGQQVTLRCSPKSGHDTVSWYQQALGQGPQFIFQYYEEEERQRGNFPDRFSGHQFPNYSSELNVNALLLGDSALYLCASSLDRPYGYTFGSGTRLTVV.